Below are 27 T cell receptor beta chains sequenced from a single sample in a study of blood T cell repertoires in COVID-19. The method was immunoSEQ multiplex PCR; TCRdb's version includes in-frame clones alone and lacks a portion of them. The sample holds 100,000 to 150,000 clones, about 80% seen once. Sequences were obtained from peripheral blood. The receptors were sampled from a human donor in a cohort sampled during active COVID-19.

The chain couples TRBV6-6 to TRBJ1-3; D is undetermined. CDR1 is MNHNY, CDR2 SVGAGI, per germline (reference sequence). Trimming took 6 bases from V and 0 from J, leaving 12 bases between them. This CDR3 region has 15 residues. The DNA of the CDR3 is TGTGCCAGCAGCCGACTCTCGAGCTCTGGAAACACCATATATTTT. Protein product: CASSRLSSSGNTIYF.

J is TRBJ2-7 and V is TRBV2; weak D call: TRBD1 (6 bases). The germline gives CDR1 SNHLY, CDR2 FYNNEI. Trimming left V 8 bases short and J 4 bases short, with 12 bases between. This CDR3 contains 12 residues. CDR3 residues: CASRGQIYEQYF. The CDR3 DNA reads TGTGCCAGCCGTGGACAGATATACGAGCAGTACTTC.

The chain employs TRBV7-8 and TRBJ2-7, with a possible D match to TRBD1 (5 bases). CDR1 is SGHVS and CDR2 is FQNEAQ in the germline V gene. CDR3 length: 12 amino acids. V was trimmed by 0 bases and J by 5 bases, leaving 5 bases between them. The CDR3: CASSLARDEQYF. CDR3 sequence (DNA): TGTGCCAGCAGCTTAGCCAGGGACGAGCAGTACTTC.

The CDR3 region is CAIRPSGRATSGEQFF. The CDR3 nucleotides read TGTGCCATCAGACCTAGCGGGAGAGCTACGTCGGGTGAGCAGTTCTTC. The gene calls are TRBV10-3 and TRBJ2-1; 10 bases align to TRBD2. The CDR3 is 16 residues long. Germline CDR1 ENHRY, CDR2 SYGVKD. V was clipped by 6 bases and J by 9 bases; unmatched bases: 14.

A few counts support this clone. J is TRBJ2-7 and V is TRBV30, with TRBD1 as a possible D gene (5 bases). Germline V lookup: CDR1 GTSNPN, CDR2 SVGIG (reference sequence). This CDR3 is built from 13 residues. Trimming stripped 1 base from V and 8 bases from J, with 15 bases between. The CDR3 DNA is TGTGCCTGGAGTGGACAGCTCCAAAAGAAGCAGTACTTC. Translation gives CAWSGQLQKKQYF.

The gene calls are TRBV16 and TRBJ1-1, with D hard to call. The ends were cut back, 5 bases at V and 1 base at J, with 14 bases in the middle. The CDR3 loop spans 15 amino acids. Germline V gene data show CDR1 as KGHSY and CDR2 as FQNENV. CDR3 bases: TGTGCCAGCAGCGGATACGGAGGTGGGAACACTGAAGCTTTCTTT. Protein: CASSGYGGGNTEAFF.

The chain has TRBV29-1 and TRBJ1-5; D is possibly TRBD1 (6 bases). CDR1 is SQVTM and CDR2 is ANQGSEA in the germline V gene. CDR3 size: 13 residues. V was cut by 6 bases and J by 3 bases, with 12 bases left in between. The CDR3 loop is CSVQTGNNQPQHF. For the CDR3, the DNA is TGCAGCGTGCAGACAGGAAACAATCAGCCCCAGCATTTT.

The chain joins TRBV28 to TRBJ2-2, with 7 positions matching TRBD2. J gave up 6 bases and V 7 bases, and 8 bases lay outside the gene matches. The CDR3 runs to 14 residues. Per germline, CDR1 MDHEN and CDR2 SYDVKM. Here the CDR3 reads CASTGTILPGELFF. CDR3 coding DNA: TGTGCCAGCACCGGGACTATTTTGCCCGGGGAGCTGTTTTTT.

This chain uses TRBV2 with TRBJ1-1, with 8 bases identical to TRBD1. The CDR3 totals 15 residues. Trimming took 6 bases from V and 1 from J; bases not matched to a gene: 7. Per germline, CDR1 SNHLY and CDR2 FYNNEI. CDR3 bases: TGTGCCAGCAGCGGACAGGGAGGGGCGAACACTGAAGCTTTCTTT. Translating gives CASSGQGGANTEAFF.

The chain is built from TRBV27 and TRBJ2-3; perhaps TRBD1 as D (6 bases). V was cut by 7 bases and J by 4 bases, with 15 bases left in between. This CDR3 is 14 amino acids long. In germline, CDR1 is MNHEY, CDR2 SMNVEV (reference sequence). The CDR3, as DNA: TGTGCCAGCACTGAAAACAGGGAATCAGATACGCAGTATTTT. Its translation is CASTENRESDTQYF.

The J gene is TRBJ1-3, the V gene TRBV6-6; 7 bases are shared with TRBD1. V shed 6 bases and J 5 bases; nucleotides not matched to a gene: 7. CDR3 length: 14 residues. Germline V gene sequence: CDR1 MNHNY, CDR2 SVGAGI (reference sequence). CDR3 loop: CASRDRVVRNTIYF. In DNA form, the CDR3 reads TGTGCCAGCAGAGACAGGGTCGTAAGAAACACCATATATTTT.

The chain carries TRBV11-2 and TRBJ2-7, with 11 bases aligning to TRBD1. The germline gives CDR1 SGHAT, CDR2 FQNNGV. V dropped 2 bases and J dropped 2; count of bases not matched to a gene: 2. The CDR3 extends over 15 amino acids. The CDR3 DNA follows: TGTGCCAGCAGCTTATGGGACAGGGGGGCCTACGAGCAGTACTTC. Residues: CASSLWDRGAYEQYF.

This rearrangement joins TRBV9 to TRBJ2-3, with D possibly TRBD1 on 5 matching bases. The V gene's germline CDR1 is SGDLS and CDR2 YYNGEE. CDR3 length equals 16 residues. V was pared by 0 bases and J by 2 bases, with 13 bases between. The CDR3 coding sequence is TGTGCCAGCAGCGTAGACCTAGGGGAAGTCACAGATACGCAGTATTTT. Its translation is CASSVDLGEVTDTQYF.

This clone turned up a few times. The CDR3 DNA reads TGTGCCGGTCACCCTAGCGGGAGCCCGTATGAGCAGTTCTTC. Protein product: CAGHPSGSPYEQFF. V gene TRBV30 combines with J gene TRBJ2-1, with TRBD2 matching 10 bases. CDR3 length: 14 residues. The germline V gene encodes CDR1 GTSNPN and CDR2 SVGIG (reference sequence). V lost 8 bases, J lost 8 bases, and 12 bases stayed unmatched.

The V and J genes are TRBV19 and TRBJ2-3; 9 bases match TRBD1. CDR3 length equals 14 residues. Germline V gene lookup returns CDR1 LNHDA and CDR2 SQIVND (reference sequence). Trimming at V came to 5 bases and at J to 4 bases, leaving 4 bases not matched to a gene. The CDR3 DNA is TGTGCCAGTAGTCGACAGGGGGTGTCAGATACGCAGTATTTT. As protein: CASSRQGVSDTQYF.

This clone has just a few counts. V usage is TRBV7-2 and J usage is TRBJ2-7; tentatively, D is TRBD1 (5 bases). Trimming took 3 bases from V and 1 from J, leaving 10 bases between them. In germline, CDR1 is SGHTA, CDR2 FQGNSA. The length of the CDR3 is 14 residues. The CDR3 sequence: CASSFWAGSYEQYF. The CDR3 region has the DNA TGTGCCAGCAGCTTTTGGGCAGGGTCCTACGAGCAGTACTTC. The full variable domain, completed using reference TRBV7-2 and TRBJ2-7, is GAGVSQSPSNKVTEKGKDVELRCDPISGHTALYWYRQSLGQGLEFLIYFQGNSAPDKSGLPSDRFSAERTGGSVSTLTIQRTQQEDSAVYLCASSFWAGSYEQYFGPGTRLTVT.

In nucleotides, the CDR3 is TGTGCCAGCAGCTTGGGTCTTGGGGGGGTTTATTACGAGCAGTACTTC. This codes for CASSLGLGGVYYEQYF. The V and J genes are TRBV5-6 and TRBJ2-7; 7 nucleotides match TRBD2. Per the germline V gene, CDR1 is SGHDT and CDR2 is YYEEEE. The CDR3 length is 16 residues. Trimming took 0 bases from V and 4 from J; bases not matched to a gene: 10.

The V call is TRBV18, the J call TRBJ2-3, with 8 bases identical to TRBD2. The CDR3 covers 18 residues. V was clipped by 1 base and J by 11 bases; unmatched bases: 20. The germline gives CDR1 KGHSH, CDR2 LQKENI. The CDR3: CASSPLPGLVPPSPGQYF. CDR3 bases: TGTGCCAGCTCACCACTTCCGGGACTAGTCCCTCCCTCTCCCGGGCAGTATTTT.

The chain carries TRBV4-1 and TRBJ2-4; possibly TRBD1 for D (6 bases). The V gene lost 1 base and the J gene lost 12 bases, with 25 bases spanning the gap. The CDR3 totals 17 residues. Per the germline V gene, CDR1 is MGHRA and CDR2 is YSYEKL. This CDR3 is CASSQGVWGLGRGGQYF. For the CDR3, the DNA is TGCGCCAGCAGCCAAGGGGTATGGGGGCTGGGTAGAGGTGGTCAGTACTTC.

This sequence joins TRBV19 and TRBJ2-1; 9 nucleotides agree with TRBD2. The CDR3 runs to 15 residues. CDR1 and CDR2 (germline): LNHDA, SQIVND (reference sequence). J lost 2 bases, V lost 6 bases, and 5 bases had no gene match. Here the CDR3 reads CASRQSGGTYNEQFF. As DNA, the CDR3 is TGTGCCAGTAGACAAAGCGGGGGGACCTACAATGAGCAGTTCTTC.

CDR3 protein: CASSWGVGSPLHF. In nucleotides, the CDR3 is TGTGCCAGCAGTTGGGGGGTTGGGTCACCCCTCCACTTT. The chain links TRBV5-4 to TRBJ1-6, with D perhaps matching TRBD1 (5 bases). The V end was cut by 5 bases, the J end by 10 bases, with 13 bases between. CDR3 size: 13 residues. Germline V CDR1 and CDR2: SGHNT, YYREEE (reference sequence).

This chain uses TRBV2 with TRBJ1-2; D is perhaps TRBD1 (5 bases). This CDR3 has 13 residues. V lost 4 bases and J 3 bases, leaving 9 bases between the germline ends. CDR1 and CDR2 (germline): SNHLY, FYNNEI. This chain's CDR3 is CASSAQGYYGYTF. DNA for the CDR3: TGTGCCAGCAGTGCTCAGGGTTACTATGGCTACACCTTC.

This chain links TRBV7-2 with TRBJ1-2, with 7 bases lining up with TRBD1. Germline CDR1 reads SGHTA; CDR2 reads FQGNSA. Trimming took 5 bases from V and 2 from J; bases not matched to a gene: 2. The CDR3 covers 13 residues. CDR3 bases: TGTGCCAGCAGCCCGGACAGGAACTATGGCTACACCTTC. This gives the protein CASSPDRNYGYTF.

This chain connects TRBV7-8 to TRBJ2-1, with 7 positions matching TRBD1. Germline V gene lookup returns CDR1 SGHVS and CDR2 FQNEAQ. V shed 3 bases, J shed 8 bases, and the junction held 4 bases outside the gene matches. This CDR3 comprises 13 residues. Here the CDR3 DNA reads TGTGCCAGCAGCTTTTCAGGGGGTGATGAGCAGTTCTTC. Protein sequence: CASSFSGGDEQFF.

This chain joins TRBV6-5 and TRBJ2-5; 12 bases fit TRBD2. Trimming took 0 bases from V and 5 from J; bases not matched to a gene: 1. Germline CDR1 reads MNHEY; CDR2 reads SVGAGI. The CDR3 spans 15 residues. The CDR3 DNA sequence: TGTGCCAGCAGTTACTCGACTAGCGGGAGTGAGACCCAGTACTTC. This gives the protein CASSYSTSGSETQYF.

A few counts support this clone. The rearrangement links TRBV7-6 to TRBJ2-3, with 7 bases fitting TRBD2. Germline CDR1 is SGHVS and CDR2 is FNYEAQ. With V trimmed by 5 bases and J by 12 bases, 14 bases remained unmatched. The CDR3 is made up of 14 amino acids. DNA of the CDR3: TGTGCCAGCAGCACAAACCCGGGGGGAACCGACCAGTATTTT. It encodes CASSTNPGGTDQYF.

Of note for this clone: It is likely a read error, because the conserved phenylalanine at the end of the CDR3 is missing. The DNA is omitted, as the CDR3 cannot be located on it reliably, and the CDR3 follows TCRdb's listing. This sequence joins TRBV15 and TRBJ2-7; no DNA check was done on the table's D call, TRBD2. From its first to its last residue, the CDR3 has 13 amino acids. CDR1 is LNHNV, CDR2 YYDKDF, per germline (reference sequence). CDR3 protein: CATSRALVSAPDL.